This T cell receptor (beta chain) was captured in a study of regulatory T cells in long-lasting Graves disease (dated by TCRdb to the early 2020s). At the level of the whole study: Newly diagnosed Graves' disease patients had taken antithyroid drugs for less than 3 months. The study took place in China and was registered as a clinical trial. Persistent Graves' disease patients were compared with newly diagnosed Graves' disease patients by peripheral blood TCR sequencing and RNA sequencing. A total of 33 samples were covered by TCR sequencing, comprising approximately 13 persistent and approximately 20 newly diagnosed Graves' disease patients.

Library creation used multiplex PCR. The sample was run on an Illumina HiSeq 4000. TCR beta libraries were built with iRepertoire HTBI primers and Arm-PCR amplification of CDR3 regions. Before sequencing, the PCR products went through gel purification. Per the authors' processing: A total of 62 TRBV and some 13 TRBJ segments were identified across samples and were used for gene usage analysis of CDR3 amino acid clonotypes. Filtered high-quality paired reads were merged into contigs using COPE and FqMerger. BLAST was used to align contigs to IMGT TRBV, TRBD and TRBJ reference genes, and CDR3 was defined according to IMGT. Any clonotype with a frequency above 0.1% was classified as a highly expanded clone. Repertoire diversity was measured by Shannon entropy, and V-J evenness by the Gini coefficient. Public clonotypes were defined as clonotypes shared by more than one individual. In-frame beta chains were kept once TCRdb had trimmed the public reads at Q25 with fastp and called clones with MiXCR. Here each entry gathers all rows of one CDR3 protein and keeps the most common genes and DNA. TCRdb, not the authors, supplied the V and J calls. This sample holds about 440,000 distinct CDR3 sequences; about 15% were observed only once. The ten most abundant clones make up 15% to 20% of the sample.

V and J are trimmed by 5 bases and 5 bases, and the gene matches miss 13 bases of the junction. CDR1 is given as SGHVS and CDR2 as FQNEAQ, both from the germline V gene. From the cysteine up to the phenylalanine, the CDR3 has a length of 16 residues. CDR3 DNA is the only sequence kept; it has 48 bases, read in frame from the first base. Broad study findings and their caveats: Persistent patients shared more public clonotypes among themselves (around 2,500) than newly diagnosed patients did (more than 850). Persistent disease showed preferential use of TRBV28, TRBJ1-2 and TRBJ2-5, whereas newly diagnosed disease favored TRBV20-1 and TRBJ2-1. Persistent Graves' disease patients showed lower TCR Shannon entropy and fewer highly expanded clones than newly diagnosed patients, suggesting clonal expansion. Sequencing and analysis were restricted to the TCR beta chain. The small sample size was acknowledged by the authors as a limitation that may reduce accuracy. Peripheral blood alone was examined, since thyroid tissue, which constituted the primary lesion, could not be accessed.

Many counts were recorded for this clonotype. This receptor's antigen is unknown. Qualities for individual bases were not recorded, and no much larger clone is one base off. The sample's time point label is to be understood as: newly diagnosed GD, antithyroid drugs for less than 3 months. RNA was extracted from PBMCs in TRIzol for both TCR sequencing and RNA sequencing. Graves' disease was diagnosed according to American Thyroid Association guidelines. Recruitment of patients was carried out at an endocrinology department in Xi'an, China. Each patient gave 7 to 9.5 milliliters of peripheral blood, collected in an EDTA anticoagulant tube. PBMCs were isolated by Ficoll Paque Plus density gradient separation without further T cell sorting. An Agilent 2100 Bioanalyzer and agarose gel were used to assess RNA quality, and a NanoDrop 2000 was used to measure RNA concentration. The sample was also reused in another study, on T cells in Graves' hyperthyroidism and ophthalmopathy. Drawing on the second study: A patient counted as having stable Graves' hyperthyroidism if no progression to ophthalmopathy occurred over 18 months of follow-up. Hyperthyroidism patients were aged 18 to 65 years and newly diagnosed, with disease duration of less than 2 months. Any patient with an uncontrolled infection, another autoimmune disease, pregnancy or lactation was excluded. Clinical symptoms, serum thyroxine and TRAb, thyroid ultrasound, and orbital computed tomography formed the basis for the diagnoses. For the first round of RT-PCR on the TCR CDR3, the HTBI primer set was used together with the Qiagen OneStep RT-PCR kit. Most expanded thyroid clonotypes (frequency above 0.001) were also found in blood, which suggests that blood repertoires may mirror thyroid immune responses. A model built on a 13 V-J signature distinguished ophthalmopathy from stable hyperthyroidism, reaching around 88% sensitivity and around 82% specificity in cross-validation and 80%/75% in testing. In validation, the model predicted progression to ophthalmopathy with around 71% sensitivity and around 72% specificity, a median of approximately 6.7 months before onset. TCR V-J signatures able to tell the groups apart were searched for in a discovery cohort of 90 to 100 patients, of whom more than 40 had Graves' ophthalmopathy and roughly 58 had stable Graves' hyperthyroidism. Prospective prediction of ophthalmopathy was tested in an independent validation cohort consisting of roughly 20 hyperthyroidism patients and some 15 patients who later progressed to ophthalmopathy. The approximately 100 discovery patients were divided at random into training and test sets in a 7:3 ratio. Thyroid tissue and blood T-cell repertoires from six Graves' hyperthyroidism patients were also compared in the study. Once sampling was done, hyperthyroidism patients were given methimazole at a starting dose of 30 mg daily, whereas ophthalmopathy patients were given high-dose intravenous methylprednisolone. The libraries were constructed in a second round of multiplex PCR and then size-selected and purified. Paired-end sequencing of the libraries was performed with 100 bp reads on an Illumina HiSeq2000. Raw data were processed with SOAPnuke, discarding reads with adapters, uncalled bases, mean Phred below 15, or no exact constant-primer or identifier match. COPE v1.2.5 was used to merge the high-quality paired reads, and each unique nucleotide sequence was defined as a clonotype. MiTCR v1.1 was used to align the clonotypes against IMGT TRBV, TRBD and TRBJ reference segments. The analysis included only V-J combinations with a frequency above 0.0001, which together covered 99% to 99.2% of the repertoires. A TCS score was defined as the ratio between F50 (clonal expansion) and ExV (chaos), using BLOSUM62-based TCRdist between CDR3 peptides within each V-J. Welch's t-statistics and random forest reduced 450 to 600 V-J features to 13, which were used in a naive Bayes classifier (R e1071). No statistical method was used to fix the sample size in advance, and group allocation was not hidden from the investigators. According to the paper, TCR Vbeta CDR3 sequencing was carried out on roughly 130 peripheral blood samples, which came from around 43 ophthalmopathy, 80 or so hyperthyroidism and about 17 progressor patients.

The source is a woman in her twenties or thirties with Graves disease. Donor details come from another sample of the same person, matched by shared clones. The specimen comprised peripheral blood mononuclear cells (PBMCs), sampled at new diagnosis, from a patient treated with antithyroid drugs. The sequence joins TRBV7-8 to TRBJ2-3, with 7 bases matching TRBD2. The DNA sequence is as follows: TGTGCCAGCAGCGTGTCCGGGACTACTATTGGAGATACGCAGTATTTT. The encoded protein is CASSVSGTTIGDTQYF.